This TCR beta chain was profiled in a study of regulatory T cells in long-lasting Graves disease. This clonotype was seen many times. Time point reported: newly diagnosed GD, antithyroid drugs for less than 3 months. RNA extracted from PBMCs served as the sequencing template. The CDR3 loop spans 12 amino acids. Germline V lookup: CDR1 SGHRS, CDR2 YFSETQ. Deletions cut 5 bases from V and 5 bases from J, with 10 bases between. With iRepertoire HTBI primers and Arm-PCR of CDR3 regions, TCR beta libraries were built. TCRdb used MiXCR to reprocess the multiplex PCR reads, holding one entry per CDR3 protein. The table includes a few hundred thousand distinct CDR3 sequences, 13% detected once. These records were also assigned to another study, of T cells in Graves' hyperthyroidism and ophthalmopathy. That report adds: Most thyroid clonotypes expanded above 0.001 appeared in blood too.

This chain links TRBV5-1 with TRBJ2-5; D gene unclear. Here the sequenced sample was peripheral blood mononuclear cells (PBMCs), taken at new diagnosis, from a patient treated with antithyroid drugs. This TCR came from a man younger than 45 with Graves disease. This CDR3 is CASSYDMETQYF. In DNA form, the CDR3 reads TGCGCCAGCAGTTATGACATGGAGACCCAGTACTTC.